This entry features one TCR beta chain sequence. Germline V gene sequence: CDR1 SNHLY, CDR2 FYNNEI. J lost 4 bases, V lost 5 bases, and 5 bases had no gene match. This CDR3 comprises 14 residues. Treatment meaning: over 15 received Ad26.COV2.S at low or high dose, single or two shots; 5 received placebo; per-sample allocation not given. Specimen acquisition occurred on day 63 following the initial vaccine or placebo injection. The sample comes from a study of Ad26.COV2.S vaccination and SARS-CoV-2 variants. Data came from immunoSEQ multiplex PCR; TCRdb stores just in-frame clones and leaves some out. The sample holds some 640,000 clones; roughly 90% are singletons and the top ten take roughly 1.5%.

The sequence derives from a person between 18 and 65 years old who received the Ad26.COV2.S COVID-19 vaccine or a placebo. The chain has TRBV2 and TRBJ1-2, with 9 bases identical to TRBD1. The sample consisted of peripheral blood, taken in a trial of Ad26.COV2.S vaccine versus placebo. The CDR3 DNA sequence: TGTGCCAGCAGTAGGGACAGGGACGGCTATGGCTACACCTTC. This encodes CASSRDRDGYGYTF.